This entry features one T cell receptor (beta chain) sequence. The source of the sample is a study of blood T cell repertoires in COVID-19. Study as a whole: The origin of the acute and convalescent COVID-19 samples was the United States, Italy and Spain. PBMCs, B-cell-depleted T cells, or T cells provided the cDNA or gDNA that made up the material.

Source study methods: It was from reference gene primer amplification that nucleated cell counts were estimated. Produced via immunoSEQ multiplex PCR; TCRdb's table is partial and in-frame only. Clone size and V and J calls were adopted from that table, with D and trimming inferred from the DNA. The profile covers about 30,000 clones, with under 95% appearing a single time and approximately 2.5% taken by the ten largest. The sample taken for sequencing was peripheral blood. This receptor was identified in a man aged 50 or older with active COVID-19.

CDR3 bases: TGTGCCAGCAGTTTCTCAACGGGACAGGTCACCTACGAGCAGTACTTC. This sequence encodes CASSFSTGQVTYEQYF. The V gene is TRBV6-5, the J gene TRBJ2-7; TRBD1 matches at 8 bases. V lost 4 bases and J lost 2; bases outside the gene matches: 10. Germline V lookup: CDR1 MNHEY, CDR2 SVGAGI. This CDR3 is built from 16 residues.